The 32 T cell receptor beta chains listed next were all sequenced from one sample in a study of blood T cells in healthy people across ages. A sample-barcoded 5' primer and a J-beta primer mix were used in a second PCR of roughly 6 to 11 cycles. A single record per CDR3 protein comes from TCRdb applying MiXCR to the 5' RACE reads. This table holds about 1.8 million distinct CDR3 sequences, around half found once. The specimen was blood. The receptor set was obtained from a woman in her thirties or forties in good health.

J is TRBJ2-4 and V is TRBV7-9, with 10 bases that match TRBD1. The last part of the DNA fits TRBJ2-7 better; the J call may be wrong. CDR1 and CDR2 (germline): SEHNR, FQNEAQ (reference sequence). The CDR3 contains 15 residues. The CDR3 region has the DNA TGTGCCAGCAGCTATGCCGGGACAGGGGATTACGAGCAGTACTTC. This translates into CASSYAGTGDYEQYF.

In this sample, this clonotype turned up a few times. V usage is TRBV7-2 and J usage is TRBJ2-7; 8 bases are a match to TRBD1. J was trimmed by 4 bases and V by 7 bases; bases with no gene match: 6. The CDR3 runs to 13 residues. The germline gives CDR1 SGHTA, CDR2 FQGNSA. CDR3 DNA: TGTGCCAGCACCAGGACAGGGCCATACGAGCAGTACTTC. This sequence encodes CASTRTGPYEQYF.

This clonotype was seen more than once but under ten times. CDR3 in amino acids: CASSRLTHEQFF. The CDR3 nucleotides are TGTGCCAGCAGCCGCCTTACTCATGAGCAGTTCTTC. The V gene is TRBV3-1, the J gene TRBJ2-1; D is unclear. This CDR3 has 12 residues. Deletions cut 4 bases from V and 8 bases from J, with 9 bases between. CDR1 and CDR2 from the germline V gene are LGHDT and YNNKEL (reference sequence).

CDR3 in amino acids: CASTVGQGNTEAFF. The CDR3 nucleotides are TGTGCCAGCACTGTCGGACAGGGGAACACTGAAGCTTTCTTT. The genes are TRBV11-2 and TRBJ1-1; TRBD1 agrees at 8 bases. The germline gives CDR1 SGHAT, CDR2 FQNNGV. CDR3 length: 14 amino acids. The ends lost 7 bases at V and 1 base at J; junction bases unmatched: 5. Full variable domain (rest looked up from reference TRBV11-2 and TRBJ1-1): EAGVAQSPRYKIIEKRQSVAFWCNPISGHATLYWYQQILGQGPKLLIQFQNNGVVDDSQLPKDRFSAERLKGVDSTLKIQPAKLEDSAVYLCASTVGQGNTEAFFGQGTRLTVV.

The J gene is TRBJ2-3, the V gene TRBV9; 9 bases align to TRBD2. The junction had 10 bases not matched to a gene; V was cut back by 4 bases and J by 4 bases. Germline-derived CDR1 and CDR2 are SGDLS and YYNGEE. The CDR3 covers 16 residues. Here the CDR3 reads CASSSNLGLAADTQYF. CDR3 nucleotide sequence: TGTGCCAGCAGCTCTAATTTGGGACTAGCCGCAGATACGCAGTATTTT.

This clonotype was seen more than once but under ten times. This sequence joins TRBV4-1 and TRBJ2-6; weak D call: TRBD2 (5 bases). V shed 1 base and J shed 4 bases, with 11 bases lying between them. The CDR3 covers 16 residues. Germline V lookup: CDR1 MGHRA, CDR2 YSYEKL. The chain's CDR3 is CASSQVQDWGANVLTF. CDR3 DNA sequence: TGCGCCAGCAGCCAAGTGCAGGACTGGGGGGCCAACGTCCTGACTTTC.

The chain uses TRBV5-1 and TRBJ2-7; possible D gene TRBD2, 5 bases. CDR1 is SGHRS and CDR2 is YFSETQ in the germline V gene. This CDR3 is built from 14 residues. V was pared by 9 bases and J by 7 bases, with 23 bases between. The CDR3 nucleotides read TGCGCCACCCCACCCTCGAGGGATTACAATGAGCAGTACTTC. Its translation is CATPPSRDYNEQYF.

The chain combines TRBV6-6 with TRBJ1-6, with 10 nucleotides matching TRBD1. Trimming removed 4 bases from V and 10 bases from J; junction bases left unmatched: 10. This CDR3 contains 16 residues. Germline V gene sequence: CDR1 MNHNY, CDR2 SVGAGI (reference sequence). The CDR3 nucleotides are TGTGCCAGCAGTTTATCGGGACAGGGGATTGGATCACCCCTCCACTTT. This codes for CASSLSGQGIGSPLHF.

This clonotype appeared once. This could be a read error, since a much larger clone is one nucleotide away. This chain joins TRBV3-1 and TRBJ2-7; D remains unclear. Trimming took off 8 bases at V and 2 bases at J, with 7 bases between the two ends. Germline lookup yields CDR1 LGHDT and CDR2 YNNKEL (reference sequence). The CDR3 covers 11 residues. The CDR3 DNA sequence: TGTGCCAGCGGTTGGGCCTACGAGCAGTACTTC. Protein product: CASGWAYEQYF.

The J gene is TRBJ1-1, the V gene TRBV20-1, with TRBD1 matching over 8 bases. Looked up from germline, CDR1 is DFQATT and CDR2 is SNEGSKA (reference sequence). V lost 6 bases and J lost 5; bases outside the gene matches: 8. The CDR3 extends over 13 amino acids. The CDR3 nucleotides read TGCAGTGCCCAGCCAGGGGGCGGGACTGAAGCTTTCTTT. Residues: CSAQPGGGTEAFF.

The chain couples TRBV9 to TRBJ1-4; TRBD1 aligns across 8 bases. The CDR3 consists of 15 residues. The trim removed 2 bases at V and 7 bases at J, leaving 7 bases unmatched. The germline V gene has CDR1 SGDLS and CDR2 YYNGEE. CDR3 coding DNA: TGTGCCAGCAGCGTCCTCGGACAGGGAGGTGAAAAACTGTTTTTT. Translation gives CASSVLGQGGEKLFF.

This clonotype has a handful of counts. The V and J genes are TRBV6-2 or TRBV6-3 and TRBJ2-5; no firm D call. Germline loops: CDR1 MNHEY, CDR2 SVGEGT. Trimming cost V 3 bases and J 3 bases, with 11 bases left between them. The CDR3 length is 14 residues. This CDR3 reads CASSYRASEETQYF. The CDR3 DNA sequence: TGTGCCAGCAGTTATAGGGCGTCTGAAGAGACCCAGTACTTC.

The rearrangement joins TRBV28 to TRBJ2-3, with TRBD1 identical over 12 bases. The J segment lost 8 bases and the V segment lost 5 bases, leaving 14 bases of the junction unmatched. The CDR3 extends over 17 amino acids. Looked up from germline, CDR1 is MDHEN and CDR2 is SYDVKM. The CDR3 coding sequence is TGTGCCAGCAGTCCTCCCGGGACAGGGGGCTTTTTGGGTACGCAGTATTTT. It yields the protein CASSPPGTGGFLGTQYF. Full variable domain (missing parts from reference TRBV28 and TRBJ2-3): DVKVTQSSRYLVKRTGEKVFLECVQDMDHENMFWYRQDPGLGLRLIYFSYDVKMKEKGDIPEGYSVSREKKERFSLILESASTNQTSMYLCASSPPGTGGFLGTQYFGPGTRLTVL.

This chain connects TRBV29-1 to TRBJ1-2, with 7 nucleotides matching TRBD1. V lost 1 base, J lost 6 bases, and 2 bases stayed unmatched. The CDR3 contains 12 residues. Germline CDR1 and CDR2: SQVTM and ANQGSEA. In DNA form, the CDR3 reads TGCAGCGTTGAAGGACAGGGCCATGGCTACACCTTC. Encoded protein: CSVEGQGHGYTF.

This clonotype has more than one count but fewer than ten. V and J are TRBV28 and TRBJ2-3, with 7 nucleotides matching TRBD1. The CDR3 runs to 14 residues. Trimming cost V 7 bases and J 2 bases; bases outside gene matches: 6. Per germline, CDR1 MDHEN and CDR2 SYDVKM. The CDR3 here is CASTSTGYTDTQYF. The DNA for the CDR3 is TGTGCCAGCACCTCGACAGGGTACACAGATACGCAGTATTTT. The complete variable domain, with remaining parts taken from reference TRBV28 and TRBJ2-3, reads DVKVTQSSRYLVKRTGEKVFLECVQDMDHENMFWYRQDPGLGLRLIYFSYDVKMKEKGDIPEGYSVSREKKERFSLILESASTNQTSMYLCASTSTGYTDTQYFGPGTRLTVL.

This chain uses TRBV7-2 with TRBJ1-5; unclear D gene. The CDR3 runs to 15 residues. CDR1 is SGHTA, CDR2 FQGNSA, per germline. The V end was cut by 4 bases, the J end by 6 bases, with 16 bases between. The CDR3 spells CASSSGPTKGQPQHF. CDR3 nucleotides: TGTGCCAGCAGCTCCGGGCCTACCAAGGGTCAGCCCCAGCATTTT. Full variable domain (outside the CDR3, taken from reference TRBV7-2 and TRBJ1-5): GAGVSQSPSNKVTEKGKDVELRCDPISGHTALYWYRQSLGQGLEFLIYFQGNSAPDKSGLPSDRFSAERTGGSVSTLTIQRTQQEDSAVYLCASSSGPTKGQPQHFGDGTRLSIL.

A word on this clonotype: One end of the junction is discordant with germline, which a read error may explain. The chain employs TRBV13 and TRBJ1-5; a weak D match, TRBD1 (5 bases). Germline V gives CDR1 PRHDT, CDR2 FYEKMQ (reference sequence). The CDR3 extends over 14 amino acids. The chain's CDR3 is CASSDSRVSQPQHF. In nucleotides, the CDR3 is TGTGCTAGCAGCGATAGCAGGGTTAGCCAGCCCCAGCATTTT.

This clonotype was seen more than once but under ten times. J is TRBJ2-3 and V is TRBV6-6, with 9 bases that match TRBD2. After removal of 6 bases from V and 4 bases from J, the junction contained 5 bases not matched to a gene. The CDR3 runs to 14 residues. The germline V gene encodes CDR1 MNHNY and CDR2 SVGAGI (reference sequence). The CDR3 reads CASSDGTSPDTQYF. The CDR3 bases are TGTGCCAGCAGCGACGGGACTAGCCCAGATACGCAGTATTTT.

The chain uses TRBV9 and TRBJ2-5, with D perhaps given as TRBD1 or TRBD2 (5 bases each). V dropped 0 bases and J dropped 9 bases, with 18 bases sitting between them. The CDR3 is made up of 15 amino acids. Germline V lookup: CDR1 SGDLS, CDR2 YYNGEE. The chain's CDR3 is CASSVGAGSTESQYF. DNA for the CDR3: TGTGCCAGCAGCGTAGGGGCAGGGAGTACGGAGTCCCAGTACTTC.

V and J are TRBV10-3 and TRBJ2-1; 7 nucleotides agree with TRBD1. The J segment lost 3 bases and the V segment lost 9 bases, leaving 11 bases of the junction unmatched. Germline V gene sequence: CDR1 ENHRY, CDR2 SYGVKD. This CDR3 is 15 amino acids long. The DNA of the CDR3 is TGTGCCATAAGCCGGGACAGCCAGATCTACAATGAGCAGTTCTTC. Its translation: CAISRDSQIYNEQFF.

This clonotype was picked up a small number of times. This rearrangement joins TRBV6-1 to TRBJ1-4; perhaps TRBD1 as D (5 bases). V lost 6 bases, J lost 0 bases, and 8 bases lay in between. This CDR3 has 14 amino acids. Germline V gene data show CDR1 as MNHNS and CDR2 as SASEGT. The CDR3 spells CASRPTATNEKLFF. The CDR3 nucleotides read TGTGCCAGCAGGCCGACAGCAACTAATGAAAAACTGTTTTTT.

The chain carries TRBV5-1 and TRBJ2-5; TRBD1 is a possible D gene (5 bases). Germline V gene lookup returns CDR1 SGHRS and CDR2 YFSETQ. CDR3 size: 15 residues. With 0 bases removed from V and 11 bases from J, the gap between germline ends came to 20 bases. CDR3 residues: CASSLDAMETVEQYF. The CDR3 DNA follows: TGCGCCAGCAGCTTGGACGCCATGGAGACAGTTGAGCAGTACTTC.

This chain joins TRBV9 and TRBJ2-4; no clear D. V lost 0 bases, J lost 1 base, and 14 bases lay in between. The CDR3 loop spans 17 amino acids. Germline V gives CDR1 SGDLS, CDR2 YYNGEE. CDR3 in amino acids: CASSVDSLPYAKNIQYF. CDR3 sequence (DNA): TGTGCCAGCAGCGTAGATAGTCTGCCTTACGCCAAAAACATTCAGTACTTC. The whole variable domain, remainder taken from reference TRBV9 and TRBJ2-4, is DSGVTQTPKHLITATGQRVTLRCSPRSGDLSVYWYQQSLDQGLQFLIQYYNGEERAKGNILERFSAQQFPDLHSELNLSSLELGDSALYFCASSVDSLPYAKNIQYFGAGTRLSVL.

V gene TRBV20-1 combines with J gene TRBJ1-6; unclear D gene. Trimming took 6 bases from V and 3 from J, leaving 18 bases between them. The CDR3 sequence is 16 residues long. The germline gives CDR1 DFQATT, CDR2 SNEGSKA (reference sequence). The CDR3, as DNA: TGCAGTGCCACCCGGATAGCAGACAACTATAATTCACCCCTCCACTTT. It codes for CSATRIADNYNSPLHF.

The CDR3 nucleotides are TGTGCCAGCAGTGGGACGGACAGGGGGCGAAACATTCAGTACTTC. Translation: CASSGTDRGRNIQYF. The chain couples TRBV6-5 to TRBJ2-4, with 11 bases aligning to TRBD1. This CDR3 region has 15 residues. Germline V gene sequence: CDR1 MNHEY, CDR2 SVGAGI. The junction had 6 bases not matched to a gene; V was cut back by 5 bases and J by 6 bases.

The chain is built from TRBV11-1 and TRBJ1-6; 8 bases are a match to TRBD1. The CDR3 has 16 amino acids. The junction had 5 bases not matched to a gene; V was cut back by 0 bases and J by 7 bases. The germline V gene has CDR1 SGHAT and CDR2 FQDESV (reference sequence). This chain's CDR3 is CASSLARGRLNSPLHF. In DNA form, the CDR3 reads TGTGCCAGCAGCTTAGCCAGGGGGCGTCTCAATTCACCCCTCCACTTT.

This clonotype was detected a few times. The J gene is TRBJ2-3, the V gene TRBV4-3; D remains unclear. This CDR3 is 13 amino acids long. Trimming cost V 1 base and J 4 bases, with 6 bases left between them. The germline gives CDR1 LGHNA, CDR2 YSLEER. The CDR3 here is CASSQVQADTQYF. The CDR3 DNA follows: TGCGCCAGCAGCCAAGTTCAGGCAGATACGCAGTATTTT.

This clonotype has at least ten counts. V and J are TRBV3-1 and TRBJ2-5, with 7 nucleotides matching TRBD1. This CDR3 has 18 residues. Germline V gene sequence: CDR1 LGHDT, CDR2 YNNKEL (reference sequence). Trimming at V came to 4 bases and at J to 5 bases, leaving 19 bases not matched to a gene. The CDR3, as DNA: TGTGCCAGCAGCCTATACTTTTTCGTCACAGGGGATCGGGAGACCCAGTACTTC. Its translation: CASSLYFFVTGDRETQYF.

The CDR3 nucleotides are TGCAGTGCTAGAGAGGGTGGAGTCAGCTACGAGCAGTTCTTC. It is translated as CSAREGGVSYEQFF. The chain combines TRBV20-1 with TRBJ2-1, with D hard to call. Germline lookup yields CDR1 DFQATT and CDR2 SNEGSKA (reference sequence). Trimming removed 0 bases from V and 10 bases from J, with 16 bases in between. The length of the CDR3 is 14 residues.

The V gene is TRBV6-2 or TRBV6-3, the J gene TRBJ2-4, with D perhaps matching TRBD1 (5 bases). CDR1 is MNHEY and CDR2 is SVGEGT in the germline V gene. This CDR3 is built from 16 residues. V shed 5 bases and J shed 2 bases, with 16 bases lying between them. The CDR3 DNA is TGTGCCAGCAGTACACTGGAGACAGATACCAAAAACATTCAGTACTTC. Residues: CASSTLETDTKNIQYF.

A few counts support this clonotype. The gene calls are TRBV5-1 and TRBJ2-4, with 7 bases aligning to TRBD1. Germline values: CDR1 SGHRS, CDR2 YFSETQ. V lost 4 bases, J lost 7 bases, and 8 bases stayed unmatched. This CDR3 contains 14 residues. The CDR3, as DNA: TGCGCCAGCAGCCCCGAGACAGGGTACAACATTCAGTACTTC. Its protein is CASSPETGYNIQYF.

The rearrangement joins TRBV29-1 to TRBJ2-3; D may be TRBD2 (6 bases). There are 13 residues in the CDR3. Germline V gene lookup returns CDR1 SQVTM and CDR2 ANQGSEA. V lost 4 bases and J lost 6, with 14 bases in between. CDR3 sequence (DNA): TGCAGCGTTGTAAGGGACTTGCAGGATACGCAGTATTTT. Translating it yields CSVVRDLQDTQYF.